Following are 4 T cell receptor beta chains from one sample sequenced in a study of PD-1 blockade in classical Hodgkin lymphoma. Generated by immunoSEQ multiplex PCR, the TCRdb table keeps only in-frame clones and is missing some. Of some 18,000 clones in the sample, around 76% were seen once. Relapse after autologous stem cell transplantation occurred in every patient, and brentuximab vedotin exposure varied. The specimen comprised peripheral blood mononuclear cells (PBMCs), sampled before the second cycle of nivolumab. These receptors were obtained from a human donor with classical Hodgkin lymphoma.

This chain uses TRBV19 with TRBJ1-3, with D unclear. CDR1 and CDR2 (germline): LNHDA, SQIVND (reference sequence). The CDR3 totals 13 residues. V was cut by 6 bases and J by 3 bases, with 9 bases left in between. The DNA for the CDR3 is TGTGCCAGTAGCCCGACTCTTGGAAACACCATATATTTT. Translation gives CASSPTLGNTIYF.

The gene calls are TRBV12-5 and TRBJ2-5, with 8 positions matching TRBD2. The ends lost 3 bases at V and 5 bases at J; junction bases unmatched: 14. Per germline, CDR1 LGHNT and CDR2 FRNRAP. The CDR3 covers 17 residues. The CDR3 nucleotides are TGTGCTAGTGGTTTACAAATATACGGGGGGGCCGGGGAGACCCAGTACTTC. This sequence encodes CASGLQIYGGAGETQYF.

The rearrangement uses TRBV11-2 and TRBJ2-5; no firm D call. The germline V gene has CDR1 SGHAT and CDR2 FQNNGV. The CDR3 has 13 amino acids. V lost 0 bases, J lost 7 bases, and 9 bases lay in between. CDR3 amino acids: CASSLEAEGTQYF. CDR3 nucleotides: TGTGCCAGCAGCTTAGAGGCGGAAGGGACCCAGTACTTC.

CDR3 loop: CASNRWTQGGQETQYF. CDR3 coding DNA: TGTGCCAGCAACCGATGGACCCAAGGGGGGCAAGAGACCCAGTACTTC. This sequence joins TRBV28 and TRBJ2-5, with D tentatively TRBD1 or TRBD2 (6 bases each). The V end was cut by 7 bases, the J end by 2 bases, with 20 bases between. There are 16 residues in the CDR3. Germline V gives CDR1 MDHEN, CDR2 SYDVKM.